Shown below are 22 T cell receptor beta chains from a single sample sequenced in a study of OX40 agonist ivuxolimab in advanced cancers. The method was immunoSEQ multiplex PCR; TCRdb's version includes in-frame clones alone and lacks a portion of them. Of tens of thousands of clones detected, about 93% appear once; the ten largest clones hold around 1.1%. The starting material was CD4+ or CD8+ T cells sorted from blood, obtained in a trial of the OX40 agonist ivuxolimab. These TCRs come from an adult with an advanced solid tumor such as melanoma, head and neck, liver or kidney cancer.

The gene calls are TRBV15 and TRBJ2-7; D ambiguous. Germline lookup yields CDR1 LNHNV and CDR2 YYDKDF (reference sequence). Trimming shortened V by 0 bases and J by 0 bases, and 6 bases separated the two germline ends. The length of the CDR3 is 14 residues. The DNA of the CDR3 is TGTGCCACCAGCAGAGACTTTGGCTCCTACGAGCAGTACTTC. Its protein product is CATSRDFGSYEQYF.

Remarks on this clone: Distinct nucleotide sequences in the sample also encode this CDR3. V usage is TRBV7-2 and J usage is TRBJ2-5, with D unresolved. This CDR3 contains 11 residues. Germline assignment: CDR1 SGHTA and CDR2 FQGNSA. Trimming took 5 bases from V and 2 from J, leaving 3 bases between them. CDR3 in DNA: TGTGCCAGCAGCCCTCAAGAGACCCAGTACTTC. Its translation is CASSPQETQYF.

Here the CDR3 reads CASRDANRGGNEQFF. CDR3 DNA: TGTGCCAGCAGGGATGCAAACAGGGGGGGCAATGAGCAGTTCTTC. This chain links TRBV6-6 with TRBJ2-1; possibly TRBD1 for D (8 bases). Germline assignment: CDR1 MNHNY and CDR2 SVGAGI (reference sequence). V shed 6 bases and J shed 6 bases, with 18 bases lying between them. This CDR3 comprises 15 residues.

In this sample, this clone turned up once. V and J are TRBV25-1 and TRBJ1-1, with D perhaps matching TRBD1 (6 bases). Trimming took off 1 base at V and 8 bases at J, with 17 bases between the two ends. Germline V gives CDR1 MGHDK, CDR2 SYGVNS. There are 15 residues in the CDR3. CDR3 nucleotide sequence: TGTGCCAGCAGTGAATTGGGGGGCGCGGGTCAGGAAGCTTTCTTT. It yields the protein CASSELGGAGQEAFF.

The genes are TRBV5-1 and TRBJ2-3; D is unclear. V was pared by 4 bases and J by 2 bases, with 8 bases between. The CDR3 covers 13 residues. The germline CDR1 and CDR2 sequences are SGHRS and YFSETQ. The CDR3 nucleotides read TGCGCCAGCAGCATCGGTCCCACAGATACGCAGTATTTT. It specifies CASSIGPTDTQYF.

CDR3 loop: CASLRQMNTEAFF. CDR3 nucleotides: TGTGCCAGCCTCAGACAGATGAACACTGAAGCTTTCTTT. The chain recombines TRBV5-6 with TRBJ1-1, with D possibly matching TRBD1 (5 bases). The length of the CDR3 is 13 residues. In germline, CDR1 is SGHDT, CDR2 YYEEEE. V was cut by 7 bases and J by 0 bases, with 10 bases left in between.

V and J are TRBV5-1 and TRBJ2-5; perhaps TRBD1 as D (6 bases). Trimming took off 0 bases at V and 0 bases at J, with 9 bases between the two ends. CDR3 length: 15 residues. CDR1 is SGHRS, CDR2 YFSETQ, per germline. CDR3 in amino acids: CASSLVGTHQETQYF. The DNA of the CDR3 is TGCGCCAGCAGCTTGGTCGGGACACACCAAGAGACCCAGTACTTC.

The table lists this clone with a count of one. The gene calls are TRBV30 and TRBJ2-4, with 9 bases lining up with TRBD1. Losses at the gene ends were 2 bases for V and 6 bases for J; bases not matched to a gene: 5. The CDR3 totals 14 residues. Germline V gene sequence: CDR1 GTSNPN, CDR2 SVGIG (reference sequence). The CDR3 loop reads CAWSRTGGGNIQYF. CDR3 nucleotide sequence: TGTGCCTGGAGTCGAACAGGGGGCGGAAACATTCAGTACTTC.

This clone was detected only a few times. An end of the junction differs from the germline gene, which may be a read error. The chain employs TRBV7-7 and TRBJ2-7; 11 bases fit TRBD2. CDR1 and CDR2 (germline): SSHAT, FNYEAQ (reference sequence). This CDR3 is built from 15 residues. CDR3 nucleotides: TGTGCTAGCAGCCTACTAGCGGGAGAGACCTACGAGCAGTACTTC. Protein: CASSLLAGETYEQYF.

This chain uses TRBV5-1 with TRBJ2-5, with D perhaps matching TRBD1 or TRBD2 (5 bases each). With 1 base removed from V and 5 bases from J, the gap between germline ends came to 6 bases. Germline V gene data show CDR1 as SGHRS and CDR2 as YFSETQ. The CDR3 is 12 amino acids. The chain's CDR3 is CASSLWGETQYF. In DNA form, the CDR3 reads TGCGCCAGCAGCTTGTGGGGGGAGACCCAGTACTTC.

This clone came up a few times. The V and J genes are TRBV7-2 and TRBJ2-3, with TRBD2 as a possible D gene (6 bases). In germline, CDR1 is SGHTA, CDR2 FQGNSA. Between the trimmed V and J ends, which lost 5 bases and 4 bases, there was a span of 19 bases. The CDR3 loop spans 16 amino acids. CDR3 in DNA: TGTGCCAGCAGCATCTTAGGTAGCGGAGGATCAGATACGCAGTATTTT. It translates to CASSILGSGGSDTQYF.

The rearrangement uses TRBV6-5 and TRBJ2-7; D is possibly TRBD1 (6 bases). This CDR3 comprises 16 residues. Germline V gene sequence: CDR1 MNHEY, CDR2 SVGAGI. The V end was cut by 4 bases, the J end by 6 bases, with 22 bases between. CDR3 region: CASSLPGHLSPREQYF. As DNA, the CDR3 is TGTGCCAGCAGTTTACCGGGACACCTTTCGCCCCGCGAGCAGTACTTC.

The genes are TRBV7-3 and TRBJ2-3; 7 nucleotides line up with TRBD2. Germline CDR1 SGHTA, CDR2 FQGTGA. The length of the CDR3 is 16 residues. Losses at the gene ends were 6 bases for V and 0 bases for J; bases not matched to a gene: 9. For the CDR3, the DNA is TGTGCCAGCAGGCCCTTAGCGGGTGCTAGCACAGATACGCAGTATTTT. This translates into CASRPLAGASTDTQYF.

CDR3 sequence reads: CASSPGTFSYEQYF. The CDR3 coding sequence is TGTGCCAGCAGCCCTGGGACCTTCTCCTACGAGCAGTACTTC. V usage is TRBV7-2 and J usage is TRBJ2-7; possibly TRBD1 or TRBD2 for D (5 bases each). The CDR3 loop spans 14 amino acids. V was shortened by 5 bases and J by 0 bases, with 11 bases between the two germline ends. Germline values: CDR1 SGHTA, CDR2 FQGNSA.

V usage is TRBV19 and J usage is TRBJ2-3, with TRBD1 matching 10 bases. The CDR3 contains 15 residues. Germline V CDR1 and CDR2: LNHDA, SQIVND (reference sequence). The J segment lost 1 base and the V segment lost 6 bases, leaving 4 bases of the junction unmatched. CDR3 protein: CASRPGTGGTDTQYF. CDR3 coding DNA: TGTGCCAGTAGGCCCGGGACAGGGGGCACAGATACGCAGTATTTT.

The DNA for the CDR3 is TGTGCCAGTAGTATTACCGGGACTAGCGGGGTCCAGTACTTC. Translating gives CASSITGTSGVQYF. The rearrangement joins TRBV19 to TRBJ2-7; 13 nucleotides match TRBD2. Germline values: CDR1 LNHDA, CDR2 SQIVND (reference sequence). Germline trimming cut 3 bases from V and 10 bases from J; bases unmatched to any gene: 6. The CDR3 is made up of 14 amino acids.

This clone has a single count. CDR3 coding DNA: TGCAGCGTTACGCCGGCAACTAATGAAAAACTGTTTTTT. This encodes CSVTPATNEKLFF. The rearrangement links TRBV29-1 to TRBJ1-4, with D unclear. This CDR3 comprises 13 residues. V lost 5 bases, J lost 0 bases, and 7 bases lay in between. CDR1 is SQVTM and CDR2 is ANQGSEA in the germline V gene.

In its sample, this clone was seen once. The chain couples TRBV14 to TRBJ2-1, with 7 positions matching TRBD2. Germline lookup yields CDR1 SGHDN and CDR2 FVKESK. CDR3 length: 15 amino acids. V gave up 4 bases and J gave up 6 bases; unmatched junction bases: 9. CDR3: CASSPGLGGFNEQFF. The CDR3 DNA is TGTGCCAGCAGCCCCGGACTAGGCGGGTTCAATGAGCAGTTCTTC.

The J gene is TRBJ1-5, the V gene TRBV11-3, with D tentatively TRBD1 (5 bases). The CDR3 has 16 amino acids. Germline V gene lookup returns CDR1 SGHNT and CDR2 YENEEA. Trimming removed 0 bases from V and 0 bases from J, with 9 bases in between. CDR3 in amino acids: CASSLEAGSSNQPQHF. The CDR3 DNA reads TGTGCCAGCAGCTTAGAGGCAGGGAGTAGCAATCAGCCCCAGCATTTT.

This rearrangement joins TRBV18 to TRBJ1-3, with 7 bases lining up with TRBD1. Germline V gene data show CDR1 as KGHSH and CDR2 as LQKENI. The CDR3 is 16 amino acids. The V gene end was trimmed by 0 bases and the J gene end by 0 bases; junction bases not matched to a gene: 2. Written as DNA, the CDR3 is TGTGCCAGCTCACCACCGACAGGGAGCTCTGGAAACACCATATATTTT. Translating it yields CASSPPTGSSGNTIYF. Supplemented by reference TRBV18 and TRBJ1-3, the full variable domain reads NAGVMQNPRHLVRRRGQEARLRCSPMKGHSHVYWYRQLPEEGLKFMVYLQKENIIDESGMPKERFSAEFPKEGPSILRIQQVVRGDSAAYFCASSPPTGSSGNTIYFGEGSWLTVV.

The CDR3 reads CASTRAGVYGYTF. The DNA for the CDR3 is TGTGCCAGCACTCGTGCGGGTGTCTATGGCTACACCTTC. This sequence joins TRBV28 and TRBJ1-2; D is unclear. CDR1 is MDHEN and CDR2 is SYDVKM in the germline V gene. Trimming pared 7 bases from V and 4 bases from J, leaving 13 bases between. The CDR3 loop spans 13 amino acids.

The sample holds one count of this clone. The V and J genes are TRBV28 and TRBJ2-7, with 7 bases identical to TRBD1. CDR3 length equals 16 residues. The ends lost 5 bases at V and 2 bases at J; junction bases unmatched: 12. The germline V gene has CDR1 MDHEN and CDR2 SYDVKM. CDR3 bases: TGTGCCAGCAGTCCACGACAGGGTGGGAGAACCTACGAGCAGTACTTC. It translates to CASSPRQGGRTYEQYF.